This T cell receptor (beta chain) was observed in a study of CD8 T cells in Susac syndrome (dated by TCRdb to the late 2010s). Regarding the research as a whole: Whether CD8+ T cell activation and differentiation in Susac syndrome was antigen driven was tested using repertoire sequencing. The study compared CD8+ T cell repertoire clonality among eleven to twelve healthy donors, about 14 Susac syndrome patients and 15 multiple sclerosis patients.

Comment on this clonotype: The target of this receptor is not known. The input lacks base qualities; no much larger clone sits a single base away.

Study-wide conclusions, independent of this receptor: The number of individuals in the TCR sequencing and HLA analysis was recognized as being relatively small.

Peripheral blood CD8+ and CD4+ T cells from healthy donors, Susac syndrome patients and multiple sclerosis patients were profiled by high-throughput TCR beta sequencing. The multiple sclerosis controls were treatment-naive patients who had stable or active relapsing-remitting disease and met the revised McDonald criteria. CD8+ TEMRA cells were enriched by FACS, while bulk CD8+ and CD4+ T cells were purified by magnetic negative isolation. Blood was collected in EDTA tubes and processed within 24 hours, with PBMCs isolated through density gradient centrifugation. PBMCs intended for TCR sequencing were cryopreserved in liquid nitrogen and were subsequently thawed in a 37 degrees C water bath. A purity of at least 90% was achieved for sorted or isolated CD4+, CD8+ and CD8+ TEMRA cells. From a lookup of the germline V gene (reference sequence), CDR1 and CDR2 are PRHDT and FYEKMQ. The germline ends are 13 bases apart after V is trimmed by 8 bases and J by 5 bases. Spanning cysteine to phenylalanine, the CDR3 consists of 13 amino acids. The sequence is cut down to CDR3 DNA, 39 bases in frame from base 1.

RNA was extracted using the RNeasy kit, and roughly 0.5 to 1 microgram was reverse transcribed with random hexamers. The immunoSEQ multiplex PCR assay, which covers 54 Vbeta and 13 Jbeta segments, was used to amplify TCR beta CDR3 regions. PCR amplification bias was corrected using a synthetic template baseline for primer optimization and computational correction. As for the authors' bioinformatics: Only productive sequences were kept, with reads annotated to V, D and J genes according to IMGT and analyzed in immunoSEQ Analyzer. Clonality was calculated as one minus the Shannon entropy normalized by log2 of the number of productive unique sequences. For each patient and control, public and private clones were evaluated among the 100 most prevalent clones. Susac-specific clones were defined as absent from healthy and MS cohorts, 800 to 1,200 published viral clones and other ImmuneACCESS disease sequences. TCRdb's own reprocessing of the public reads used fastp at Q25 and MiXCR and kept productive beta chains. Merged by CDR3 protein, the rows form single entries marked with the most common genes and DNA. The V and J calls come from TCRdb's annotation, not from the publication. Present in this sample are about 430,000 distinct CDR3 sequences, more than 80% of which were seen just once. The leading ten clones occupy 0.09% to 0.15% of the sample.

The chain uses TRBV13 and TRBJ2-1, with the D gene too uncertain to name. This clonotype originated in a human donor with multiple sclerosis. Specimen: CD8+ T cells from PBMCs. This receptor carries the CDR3 CASAPFRDNEQFF. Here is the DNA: TGTGCCAGCGCCCCGTTTCGAGACAATGAGCAGTTCTTC.